This TCR beta chain was sequenced in a study of T cells in Graves' hyperthyroidism and ophthalmopathy. This clonotype was seen many times. Its antigen is unknown. Trimming shortened V by 1 base and J by 0 bases, and 8 bases separated the two germline ends. Germline V CDR1 and CDR2: KGHDR, SFDVKD. CDR3 length: 16 amino acids. Blood was obtained at the first hyperthyroidism diagnosis, which preceded any ophthalmopathy symptoms. Study-level findings and limits: In validation, the model predicted ophthalmopathy. These predictions came a median approximately 5.9 months before onset. Most expanded thyroid clonotypes above 0.001 also appeared in blood. In simple terms, a model built on 13 V-J features told ophthalmopathy apart from stable hyperthyroidism.

Amplified regions were TCR beta CDR3 sequences from RNA transcripts. The HTBI set primed first-round TCR CDR3 RT-PCR. A single record per CDR3 protein comes from TCRdb applying MiXCR to the multiplex PCR reads. The data hold over 250,000 distinct CDR3 sequences, with about 25% observed a single time. The genes are TRBV24-1 and TRBJ2-2; tentatively, D is TRBD2 (6 bases). The material sequenced was blood. This sequence was found in a man between 35 and 55 years old with Graves' hyperthyroidism that later progressed to Graves' ophthalmopathy. The CDR3 sequence: CATSDFGGTNTGELFF. CDR3 coding DNA: TGTGCCACCAGTGATTTTGGCGGGACGAACACCGGGGAGCTGTTTTTT.